A selection of T cell receptor beta chains follows, all from one sample in a study of T-cell memory formation after mild COVID-19. TCRdb used MiXCR to reprocess the 5' RACE reads, holding one entry per CDR3 protein. The sample carries 110,000 or so distinct CDR3 sequences, about a fifth recorded once. Sequencing was carried out using PBMCs or a T cell subset sorted from them (not recorded which). These receptor sequences come from a man younger than 35 who had mild COVID-19 (a few samples of this study predate the infection). Cell type and time point are not known. The conserved cysteine and the conserved F or W are not part of the CDR3 here.

TRBV10-3,TRBJ2-1,AITREGLGVGEQF
TRBV20-1,TRBJ1-2,SARDRGTANYGYT
TRBV6-4,TRBJ2-2,ASSDSFSGGGELF
TRBV2,TRBJ1-1,ASSVGRLNTEAF
TRBV12-3/TRBV12-4,TRBJ2-7,ASSFEGPGDEQY
TRBV12-3/TRBV12-4,TRBJ1-2,ASSIGPIGYGYT
TRBV15,TRBJ1-1,ATSRDRGEITEAF
TRBV6-5,TRBJ2-1,ASSYSSNYNEQF
TRBV5-1,TRBJ1-6,ASRDGSDNSPLH
TRBV20-1,TRBJ2-1,SAVQTRIDEQF
TRBV7-9,TRBJ2-3,ASSFPPAGQRRGDTQY
TRBV5-1,TRBJ2-1,ASSTGQGNNEQF
TRBV10-3,TRBJ2-2,AISGRGPAGELF
TRBV6-2/TRBV6-3,TRBJ1-1,ASSYEWMGTEAF
TRBV29-1,TRBJ2-7,SVGDTSYEQY
TRBV7-2,TRBJ2-3,ASSPQGVAATDTQY
TRBV4-3,TRBJ1-1,ASSQDPGANTEAF
TRBV7-2,TRBJ2-7,ASSLRTATYEQY
TRBV15,TRBJ1-4,ATSREVQSNEKLF
TRBV9,TRBJ2-3,ASSDSGGVTDTQY
TRBV12-3/TRBV12-4,TRBJ2-3,ASSPQLAGAYGTDTQY
TRBV12-3/TRBV12-4,TRBJ2-5,ASSFAPGQGARETQY
TRBV12-3/TRBV12-4,TRBJ2-2,ASSLTPGATGELF
TRBV7-9,TRBJ1-2,ASRPTGQHYGYT
TRBV12-3/TRBV12-4,TRBJ2-4,ASSTGMGIQY
TRBV12-3/TRBV12-4,TRBJ2-2,ASSFGGSSGELF
TRBV7-2,TRBJ2-7,ASSLLGGTYEQY
TRBV29-1,TRBJ1-1,SVGGDWDEAF
TRBV2,TRBJ2-1,ASLGRGTMWSYNEQF
TRBV5-1,TRBJ1-1,ASSYRMNTEAF
TRBV29-1,TRBJ2-3,SVDRENTDTQY
TRBV6-5,TRBJ1-5,ASSSNGWSNQPQH
TRBV4-1,TRBJ1-1,ASSQDGQGVTEAF
TRBV7-9,TRBJ2-5,ASSSQTGGETQY
TRBV7-8,TRBJ1-3,ASSPGGDAGNTIY
TRBV4-1,TRBJ1-2,ASSPSELNRGLGYT
TRBV12-3/TRBV12-4,TRBJ1-2,ASSPDRTYGYT
TRBV5-1,TRBJ2-3,ASNLGQGGQTDTQY
TRBV5-1,TRBJ2-1,ASSLGRSSYNEQF
TRBV12-3/TRBV12-4,TRBJ2-1,ATLTSSNEQF
TRBV12-3/TRBV12-4,TRBJ1-1,ASSHPSRTEAF
TRBV6-5,TRBJ2-3,ASSFQRGADTQY
TRBV9,TRBJ2-3,ASSPRTSGDTDTQY
TRBV6-5,TRBJ1-2,ASSTPSNYGYT
TRBV29-1,TRBJ2-1,SVEDLGEGNEQF
TRBV10-2,TRBJ2-3,ASSESRPLPDTQY
TRBV6-5,TRBJ2-7,ASSPRGSYEQY
TRBV4-3,TRBJ2-3,ASSQDPLGTDTQY
TRBV7-3,TRBJ2-3,ASSPNAGAGDTQY
TRBV19,TRBJ1-1,ASSIGSVNTEAF
TRBV2,TRBJ2-1,ANYRDRDNEQF
TRBV6-2/TRBV6-3,TRBJ2-5,ASSLNDLEGGEETQY
TRBV2,TRBJ2-7,ASSDGDPGPFEQY
TRBV29-1,TRBJ2-1,SVEKEGRNEQF
TRBV3-1,TRBJ2-1,ASSPKPFGGGWMNEQF